Below are 19 T cell receptor beta chains sequenced from a single sample in a study of shared clonotypes between healthy human individuals. CD45RO negativity and positive selection for CCR7 defined naive CD8 cells, a population that excluded terminally differentiated effector memory CD45RA+ cells. The data were produced by immunoSEQ multiplex PCR, yet TCRdb's version contains in-frame clones alone and is incomplete. The sample shows some 630,000 clones, 96% of them seen only once. What was sequenced was naive CD8+ T cells sorted from blood. The receptors derive from a woman aged 25-40 years in good health.

The V call is TRBV6-5, the J call TRBJ1-5; no definite D call. Per germline, CDR1 MNHEY and CDR2 SVGAGI. The CDR3 is made up of 15 amino acids. V lost 5 bases, J lost 4 bases, and 15 bases lay in between. In DNA form, the CDR3 reads TGTGCCAGCAGTCCCGGGCCTACATCAAATCAGCCCCAGCATTTT. Translated, it gives CASSPGPTSNQPQHF.

The chain couples TRBV5-1 to TRBJ2-7, with TRBD1 matching over 7 bases. Germline CDR1 is SGHRS and CDR2 is YFSETQ. Trimming cost V 5 bases and J 4 bases; bases outside gene matches: 12. The CDR3 totals 15 residues. This CDR3 reads CASRVEQGVTYEQYF. The CDR3 bases are TGCGCCAGCAGAGTAGAGCAGGGGGTTACATACGAGCAGTACTTC.

The rearrangement links TRBV7-6 to TRBJ1-2; D is perhaps TRBD1 (6 bases). CDR1 and CDR2 (germline): SGHVS, FNYEAQ. V was cut by 1 base and J by 8 bases, with 11 bases left in between. The CDR3 totals 13 residues. The CDR3 loop reads CASSLGGAQGYTF. CDR3 sequence (DNA): TGTGCCAGCAGCTTAGGGGGGGCGCAGGGCTACACCTTC. The whole variable domain, filled in from reference TRBV7-6 and TRBJ1-2, reads GAGVSQSPRYKVTKRGQDVALRCDPISGHVSLYWYRQALGQGPEFLTYFNYEAQQDKSGLPNDRFSAERPEGSISTLTIQRTEQRDSAMYRCASSLGGAQGYTFGSGTRLTVV.

This chain links TRBV27 with TRBJ1-4; D unclear. The V gene lost 6 bases and the J gene lost 6 bases, with 17 bases spanning the gap. Germline V gene lookup returns CDR1 MNHEY and CDR2 SMNVEV (reference sequence). The CDR3 is 15 amino acids. The chain's CDR3 is CASSSLAVIDEKLFF. CDR3 nucleotides: TGTGCCAGCAGCTCTCTAGCGGTAATTGATGAAAAACTGTTTTTT.

This clone showed up just once. The chain links TRBV28 to TRBJ2-3; possibly TRBD2 for D (5 bases). V dropped 3 bases and J dropped 1 base, with 8 bases sitting between them. CDR3 length equals 14 residues. The V gene's germline CDR1 is MDHEN and CDR2 SYDVKM. CDR3 sequence reads: CASSFWRGTDTQYF. CDR3 in DNA: TGTGCCAGCAGTTTTTGGCGGGGCACAGATACGCAGTATTTT.

V and J are TRBV5-8 and TRBJ2-7, with 8 bases lining up with TRBD1. Germline assignment: CDR1 SGHTS and CDR2 YDEGEE. The V and J ends lost 3 bases and 4 bases, in that order; junction bases with no gene match: 3. The CDR3 contains 13 residues. The CDR3 DNA follows: TGTGCCAGCAGCTGGACAGGGAGGTACGAGCAGTACTTC. This codes for CASSWTGRYEQYF.

The chain couples TRBV7-6 to TRBJ2-1; TRBD2 aligns across 7 bases. Trimming removed 5 bases from V and 0 bases from J; junction bases left unmatched: 10. Germline assignment: CDR1 SGHVS and CDR2 FNYEAQ. The CDR3 consists of 17 residues. The chain's CDR3 is CASSLSAGGSSYNEQFF. The DNA for the CDR3 is TGTGCCAGCAGCCTGTCAGCGGGCGGGAGCTCCTACAATGAGCAGTTCTTC. Supplemented by reference TRBV7-6 and TRBJ2-1, the full variable domain reads GAGVSQSPRYKVTKRGQDVALRCDPISGHVSLYWYRQALGQGPEFLTYFNYEAQQDKSGLPNDRFSAERPEGSISTLTIQRTEQRDSAMYRCASSLSAGGSSYNEQFFGPGTRLTVL.

The chain combines TRBV6-5 with TRBJ1-3; perhaps TRBD1 as D (5 bases). This CDR3 has 15 residues. Deletions cut 6 bases from V and 1 base from J, with 13 bases between. Germline-derived CDR1 and CDR2 are MNHEY and SVGAGI. The CDR3 here is CASRTMGGSGNTIYF. The CDR3 DNA is TGTGCCAGCAGGACAATGGGGGGATCTGGAAACACCATATATTTT.

The rearrangement uses TRBV28 and TRBJ2-4; 7 nucleotides agree with TRBD1. The CDR3 totals 17 residues. CDR1 MDHEN and CDR2 SYDVKM come from the germline V gene. V was clipped by 5 bases and J by 3 bases; unmatched bases: 13. The CDR3 loop reads CASSTSWGTDLKNIQYF. DNA for the CDR3: TGTGCCAGCAGTACTTCTTGGGGGACAGACCTCAAAAACATTCAGTACTTC.

A note on this clone: Different DNA sequences within this sample yield the same CDR3. The CDR3 is CASSLEGGNTEAFF. The CDR3 nucleotides are TGTGCCAGCAGTTTGGAAGGGGGGAACACTGAAGCTTTCTTT. The chain recombines TRBV28 with TRBJ1-1; a weak D match, TRBD1 (6 bases). Germline CDR1 reads MDHEN; CDR2 reads SYDVKM. The CDR3 consists of 14 residues. Trimming took off 3 bases at V and 1 base at J, with 9 bases between the two ends. Full variable domain (missing parts from reference TRBV28 and TRBJ1-1): DVKVTQSSRYLVKRTGEKVFLECVQDMDHENMFWYRQDPGLGLRLIYFSYDVKMKEKGDIPEGYSVSREKKERFSLILESASTNQTSMYLCASSLEGGNTEAFFGQGTRLTVV.

The genes are TRBV4-1 and TRBJ1-2; 8 bases agree with TRBD1. Germline V gene lookup returns CDR1 MGHRA and CDR2 YSYEKL. The CDR3 length is 16 residues. The V segment lost 4 bases and the J segment 4 bases; nucleotides outside the gene matches: 11. The CDR3 spells CASSRFGQGRSYGYTF. The CDR3 nucleotides read TGCGCCAGCAGCCGATTCGGACAGGGAAGGAGCTATGGCTACACCTTC.

This chain connects TRBV19 to TRBJ1-1, with TRBD1 matching over 9 bases. Losses at the gene ends were 3 bases for V and 5 bases for J; bases not matched to a gene: 4. The CDR3 totals 14 residues. Germline V lookup: CDR1 LNHDA, CDR2 SQIVND (reference sequence). This chain's CDR3 is CASSITGGRTEAFF. The CDR3 DNA sequence: TGTGCCAGTAGTATCACAGGGGGCCGAACTGAAGCTTTCTTT. The full variable domain, in which reference TRBV19 and TRBJ1-1 provide the parts outside the CDR3, is DGGITQSPKYLFRKEGQNVTLSCEQNLNHDAMYWYRQDPGQGLRLIYYSQIVNDFQKGDIAEGYSVSREKKESFPLTVTSAQKNPTAFYLCASSITGGRTEAFFGQGTRLTVV.

The rearrangement links TRBV2 to TRBJ2-7, with 11 bases identical to TRBD2. After removal of 3 bases from V and 2 bases from J, the junction contained 6 bases not matched to a gene. The CDR3 has 16 amino acids. Per germline, CDR1 SNHLY and CDR2 FYNNEI. The chain's CDR3 is CASSDIAGGPPYEQYF. The CDR3 DNA reads TGTGCCAGCAGTGACATAGCGGGAGGGCCCCCCTACGAGCAGTACTTC.

The chain recombines TRBV28 with TRBJ2-7; D is unclear. V lost 6 bases, J lost 2 bases, and 11 bases lay in between. The germline V gene has CDR1 MDHEN and CDR2 SYDVKM. The CDR3 totals 13 residues. The CDR3 protein is CASSQTNTYEQYF. Here the CDR3 DNA reads TGTGCCAGCAGCCAAACTAACACCTACGAGCAGTACTTC.

V is TRBV5-8 and J is TRBJ2-7; 7 bases map to TRBD1. Germline V gives CDR1 SGHTS, CDR2 YDEGEE. With 4 bases clipped from V and 4 bases from J, the junction kept 11 bases outside the gene matches. CDR3 size: 15 residues. The CDR3 bases are TGTGCCAGCAGCCCGGCTGTAGGGGGCGGGTACGAGCAGTACTTC. This encodes CASSPAVGGGYEQYF.

The rearrangement links TRBV6-6 to TRBJ2-2; D remains ambiguous. The CDR3 has 13 residues. The germline V gene encodes CDR1 MNHNY and CDR2 SVGAGI (reference sequence). Deletions cut 8 bases from V and 2 bases from J, with 9 bases between. CDR3: CASSEHNTGELFF. CDR3 DNA sequence: TGTGCCAGCTCGGAGCACAACACCGGGGAGCTGTTTTTT.

V gene TRBV27 combines with J gene TRBJ2-7; D is ambiguous. Trimming shortened V by 4 bases and J by 2 bases, and 9 bases separated the two germline ends. Germline values: CDR1 MNHEY, CDR2 SMNVEV (reference sequence). This CDR3 is built from 13 residues. CDR3 bases: TGTGCCAGCAGTTCGGTAGGGCCCTACGAGCAGTACTTC. Amino acid sequence: CASSSVGPYEQYF.

This chain joins TRBV5-4 and TRBJ2-3; 11 nucleotides match TRBD2. The J segment lost 9 bases and the V segment lost 3 bases, leaving 9 bases of the junction unmatched. Per germline, CDR1 SGHNT and CDR2 YYREEE (reference sequence). The CDR3 extends over 15 amino acids. This CDR3 is CASSYLAGGPGTQYF. The DNA of the CDR3 is TGTGCCAGCAGCTACCTAGCGGGGGGCCCGGGGACGCAGTATTTT.

This clone was counted once. The J gene is TRBJ2-7, the V gene TRBV5-4, with TRBD2 identical over 12 bases. V was clipped by 4 bases and J by 1 base; unmatched bases: 6. The length of the CDR3 is 16 residues. Germline V CDR1 and CDR2: SGHNT, YYREEE (reference sequence). This CDR3 is CASSVKLAGGSYEQYF. DNA of the CDR3: TGTGCCAGCAGCGTAAAACTAGCGGGAGGTTCCTACGAGCAGTACTTC.